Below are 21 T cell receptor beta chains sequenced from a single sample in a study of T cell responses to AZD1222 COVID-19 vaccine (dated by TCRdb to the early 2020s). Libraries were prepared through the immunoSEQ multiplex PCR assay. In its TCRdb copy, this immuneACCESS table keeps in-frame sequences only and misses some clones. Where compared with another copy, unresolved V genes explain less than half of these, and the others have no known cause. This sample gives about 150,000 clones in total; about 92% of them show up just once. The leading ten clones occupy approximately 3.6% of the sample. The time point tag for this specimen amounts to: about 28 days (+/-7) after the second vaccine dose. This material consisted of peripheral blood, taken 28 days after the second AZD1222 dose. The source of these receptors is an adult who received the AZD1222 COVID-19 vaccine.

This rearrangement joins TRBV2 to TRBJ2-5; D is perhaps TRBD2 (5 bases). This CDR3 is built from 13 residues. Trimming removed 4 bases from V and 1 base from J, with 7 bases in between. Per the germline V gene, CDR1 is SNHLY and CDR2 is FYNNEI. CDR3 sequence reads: CASSVSVQETQYF. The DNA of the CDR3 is TGTGCCAGCAGTGTTAGCGTCCAAGAGACCCAGTACTTC. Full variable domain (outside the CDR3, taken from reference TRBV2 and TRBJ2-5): EPEVTQTPSHQVTQMGQEVILRCVPISNHLYFYWYRQILGQKVEFLVSFYNNEISEKSEIFDDQFSVERPDGSNFTLKIRSTKLEDSAMYFCASSVSVQETQYFGPGTRLLVL.

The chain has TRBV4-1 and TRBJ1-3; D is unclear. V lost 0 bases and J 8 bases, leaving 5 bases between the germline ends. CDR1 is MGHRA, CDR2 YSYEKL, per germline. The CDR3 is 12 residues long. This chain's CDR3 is CASSQDSDTIYF. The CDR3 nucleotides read TGCGCCAGCAGCCAAGATTCTGACACCATATATTTT.

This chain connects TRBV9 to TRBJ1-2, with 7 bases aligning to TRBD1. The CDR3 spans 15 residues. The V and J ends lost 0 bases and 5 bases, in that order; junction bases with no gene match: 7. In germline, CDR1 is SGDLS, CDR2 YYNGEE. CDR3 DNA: TGTGCCAGCAGCGTAGCCCCAGGGGGAGGGTATGGCTACACCTTC. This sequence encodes CASSVAPGGGYGYTF.

Here the CDR3 DNA reads TGTGCCAGCAGCCGACAGGGGATCGGAACAGATACGCAGTATTTT. Its translation: CASSRQGIGTDTQYF. The chain uses TRBV7-6 and TRBJ2-3; 8 nucleotides agree with TRBD1. V lost 5 bases to trimming and J lost 3 bases; unmatched junction nucleotides: 7. Germline loops: CDR1 SGHVS, CDR2 FNYEAQ. The CDR3 length is 15 residues. Based on the CDR3 plus reference TRBV7-6 and TRBJ2-3, the full variable domain is GAGVSQSPRYKVTKRGQDVALRCDPISGHVSLYWYRQALGQGPEFLTYFNYEAQQDKSGLPNDRFSAERPEGSISTLTIQRTEQRDSAMYRCASSRQGIGTDTQYFGPGTRLTVL.

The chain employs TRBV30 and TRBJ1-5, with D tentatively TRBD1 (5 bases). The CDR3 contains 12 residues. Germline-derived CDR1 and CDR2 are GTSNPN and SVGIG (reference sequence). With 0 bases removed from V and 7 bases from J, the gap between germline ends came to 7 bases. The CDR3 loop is CAWSVRGQPQHF. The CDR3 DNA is TGTGCCTGGAGTGTACGGGGGCAGCCCCAGCATTTT.

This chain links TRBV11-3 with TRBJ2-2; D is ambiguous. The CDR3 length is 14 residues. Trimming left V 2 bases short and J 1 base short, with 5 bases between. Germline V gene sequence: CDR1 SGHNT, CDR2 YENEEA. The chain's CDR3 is CASSLFQNTGELFF. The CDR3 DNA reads TGTGCCAGCAGCTTATTCCAGAACACCGGGGAGCTGTTTTTT.

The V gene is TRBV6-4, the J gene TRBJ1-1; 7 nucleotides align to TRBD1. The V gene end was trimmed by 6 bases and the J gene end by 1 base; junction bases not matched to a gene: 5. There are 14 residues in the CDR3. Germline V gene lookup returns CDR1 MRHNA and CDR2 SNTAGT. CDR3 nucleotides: TGTGCCAGCAGGACACGACAGGGGAACACTGAAGCTTTCTTT. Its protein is CASRTRQGNTEAFF.

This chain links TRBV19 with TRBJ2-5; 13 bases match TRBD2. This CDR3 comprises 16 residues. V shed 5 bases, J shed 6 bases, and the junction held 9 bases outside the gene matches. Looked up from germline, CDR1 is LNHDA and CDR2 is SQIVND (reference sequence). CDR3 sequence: CASSPVPGLAGKTQYF. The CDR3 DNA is TGTGCCAGTAGTCCAGTCCCGGGACTAGCGGGGAAGACCCAGTACTTC.

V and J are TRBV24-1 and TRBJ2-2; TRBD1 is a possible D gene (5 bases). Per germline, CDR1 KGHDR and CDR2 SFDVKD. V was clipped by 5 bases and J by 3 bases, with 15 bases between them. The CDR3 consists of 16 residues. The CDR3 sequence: CATSGTAGPDTGELFF. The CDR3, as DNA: TGTGCCACCAGTGGTACGGCAGGGCCGGACACCGGGGAGCTGTTTTTT.

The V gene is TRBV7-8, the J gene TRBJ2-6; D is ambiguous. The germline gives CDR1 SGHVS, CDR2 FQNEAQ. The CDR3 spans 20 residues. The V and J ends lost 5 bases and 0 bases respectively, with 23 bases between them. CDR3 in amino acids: CASSPSPPRIASSGANVLTF. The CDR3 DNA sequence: TGTGCCAGCAGCCCGAGCCCCCCCCGCATAGCCTCCTCTGGGGCCAACGTCCTGACTTTC.

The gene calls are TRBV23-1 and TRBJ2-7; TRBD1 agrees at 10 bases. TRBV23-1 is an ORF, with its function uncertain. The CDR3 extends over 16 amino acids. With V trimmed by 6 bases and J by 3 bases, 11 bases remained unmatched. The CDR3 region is CASSHSGTGVLYEQYF. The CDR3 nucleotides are TGCGCCAGCAGCCACTCCGGGACAGGGGTCCTCTACGAGCAGTACTTC.

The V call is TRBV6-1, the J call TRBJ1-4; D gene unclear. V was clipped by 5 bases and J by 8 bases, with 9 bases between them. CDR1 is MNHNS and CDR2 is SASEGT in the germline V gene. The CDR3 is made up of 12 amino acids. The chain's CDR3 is CASSQEREKLFF. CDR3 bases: TGTGCCAGCAGTCAGGAGAGAGAAAAACTGTTTTTT.

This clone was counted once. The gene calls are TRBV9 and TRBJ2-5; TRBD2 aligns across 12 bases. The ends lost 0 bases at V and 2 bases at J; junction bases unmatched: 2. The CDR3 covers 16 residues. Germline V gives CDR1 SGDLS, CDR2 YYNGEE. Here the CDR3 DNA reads TGTGCCAGCAGCGTAGGCGGACTAGCGGGGCAAGAGACCCAGTACTTC. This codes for CASSVGGLAGQETQYF.

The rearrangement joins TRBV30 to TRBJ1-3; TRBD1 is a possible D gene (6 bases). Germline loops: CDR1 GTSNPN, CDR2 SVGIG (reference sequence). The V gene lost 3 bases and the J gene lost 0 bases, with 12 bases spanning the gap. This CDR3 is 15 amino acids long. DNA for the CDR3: TGTGCCTGGAGAGGGGGGACCTCCTCTGGAAACACCATATATTTT. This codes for CAWRGGTSSGNTIYF.

The chain's CDR3 is CASRLDGNTEAFF. CDR3 DNA: TGTGCCAGCAGACTGGACGGGAACACTGAAGCTTTCTTT. This chain uses TRBV7-3 with TRBJ1-1, with unresolved D. Germline CDR1 SGHTA, CDR2 FQGTGA. Trimming stripped 6 bases from V and 1 base from J, with 9 bases between. This CDR3 is 13 amino acids long.

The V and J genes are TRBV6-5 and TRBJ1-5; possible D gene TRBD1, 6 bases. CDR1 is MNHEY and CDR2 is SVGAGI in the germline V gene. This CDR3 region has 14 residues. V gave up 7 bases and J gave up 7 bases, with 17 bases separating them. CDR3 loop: CASIHRDTEQPQHF. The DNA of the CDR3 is TGTGCCAGCATTCACCGGGACACTGAACAGCCCCAGCATTTT.

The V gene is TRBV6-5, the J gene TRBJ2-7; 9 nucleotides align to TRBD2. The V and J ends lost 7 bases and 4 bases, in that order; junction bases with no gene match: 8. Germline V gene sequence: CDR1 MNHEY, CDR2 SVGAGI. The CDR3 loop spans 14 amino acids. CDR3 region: CASTKIAGAYEQYF. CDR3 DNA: TGTGCCAGCACCAAAATAGCGGGAGCGTACGAGCAGTACTTC.

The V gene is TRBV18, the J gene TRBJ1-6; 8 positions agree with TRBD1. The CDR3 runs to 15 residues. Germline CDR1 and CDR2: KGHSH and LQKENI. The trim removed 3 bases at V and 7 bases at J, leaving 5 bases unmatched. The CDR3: CASSPAGGQNSPLHF. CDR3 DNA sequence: TGTGCCAGCTCACCCGCAGGGGGCCAAAATTCACCCCTCCACTTT.

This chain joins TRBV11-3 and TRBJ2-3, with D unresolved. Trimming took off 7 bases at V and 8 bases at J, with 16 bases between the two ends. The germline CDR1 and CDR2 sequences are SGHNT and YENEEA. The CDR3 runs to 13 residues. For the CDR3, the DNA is TGTGCCAGCACCCTGGGAACTCTGGGTACGCAGTATTTT. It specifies CASTLGTLGTQYF.

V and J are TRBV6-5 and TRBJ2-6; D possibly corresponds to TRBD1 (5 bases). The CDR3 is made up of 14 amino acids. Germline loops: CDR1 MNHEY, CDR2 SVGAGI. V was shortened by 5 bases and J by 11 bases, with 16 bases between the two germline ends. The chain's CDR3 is CASSSRQPIDVLTF. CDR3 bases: TGTGCCAGCAGTAGCCGACAGCCCATCGACGTCCTGACTTTC.

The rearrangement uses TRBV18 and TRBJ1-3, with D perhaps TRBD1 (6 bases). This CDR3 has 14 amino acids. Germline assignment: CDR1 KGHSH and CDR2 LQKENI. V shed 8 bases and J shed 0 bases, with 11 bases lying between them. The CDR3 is CASAGQSSGNTIYF. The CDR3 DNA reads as TGTGCCAGCGCAGGACAGAGCTCTGGAAACACCATATATTTT.